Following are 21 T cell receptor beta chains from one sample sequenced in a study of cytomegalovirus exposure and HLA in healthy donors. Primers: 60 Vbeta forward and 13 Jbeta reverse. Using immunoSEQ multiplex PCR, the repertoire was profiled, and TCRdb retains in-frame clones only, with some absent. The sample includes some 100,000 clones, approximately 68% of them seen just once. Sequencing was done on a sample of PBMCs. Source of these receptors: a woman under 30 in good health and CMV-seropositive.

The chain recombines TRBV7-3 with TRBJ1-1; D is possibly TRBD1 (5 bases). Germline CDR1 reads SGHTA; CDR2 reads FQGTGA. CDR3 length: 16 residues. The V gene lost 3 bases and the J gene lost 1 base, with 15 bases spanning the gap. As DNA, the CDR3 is TGTGCCAGCAGCTTGGTGGTAGGGGTGGGGAACACTGAAGCTTTCTTT. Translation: CASSLVVGVGNTEAFF.

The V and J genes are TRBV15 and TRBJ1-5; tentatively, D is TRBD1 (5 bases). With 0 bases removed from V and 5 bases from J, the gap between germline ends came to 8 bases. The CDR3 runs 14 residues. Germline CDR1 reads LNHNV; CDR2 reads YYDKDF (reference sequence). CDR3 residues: CATSRDQGYQPQHF. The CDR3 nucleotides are TGTGCCACCAGCAGAGATCAGGGTTATCAGCCCCAGCATTTT.

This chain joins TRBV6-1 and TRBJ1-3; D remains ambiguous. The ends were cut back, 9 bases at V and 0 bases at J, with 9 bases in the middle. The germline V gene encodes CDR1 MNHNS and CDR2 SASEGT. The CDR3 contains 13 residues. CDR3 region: CASSRGSGNTIYF. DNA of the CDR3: TGTGCCAGTTCTCGGGGCTCTGGAAACACCATATATTTT.

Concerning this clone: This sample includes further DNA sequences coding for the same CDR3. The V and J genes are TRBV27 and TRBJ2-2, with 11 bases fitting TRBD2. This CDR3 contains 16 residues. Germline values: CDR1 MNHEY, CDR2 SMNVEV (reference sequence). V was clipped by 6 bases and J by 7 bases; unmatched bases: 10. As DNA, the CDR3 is TGTGCCAGCAGAAACCTACTAGCGGGAGCTGGCGGGGAGCTGTTTTTT. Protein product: CASRNLLAGAGGELFF.

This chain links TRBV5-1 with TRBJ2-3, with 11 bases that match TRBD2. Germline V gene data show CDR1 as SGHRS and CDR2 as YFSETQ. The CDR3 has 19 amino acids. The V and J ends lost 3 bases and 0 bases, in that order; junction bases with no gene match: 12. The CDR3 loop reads CASSYPSTSGKTSTDTQYF. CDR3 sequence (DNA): TGCGCCAGCAGCTATCCGTCGACTAGCGGGAAAACTAGCACAGATACGCAGTATTTT.

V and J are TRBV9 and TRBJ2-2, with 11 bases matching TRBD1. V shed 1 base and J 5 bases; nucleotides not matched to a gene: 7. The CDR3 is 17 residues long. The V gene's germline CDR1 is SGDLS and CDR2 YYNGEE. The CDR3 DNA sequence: TGTGCCAGCAGCGTAAGGGACAGGGGGTTGTGGACCGGGGAGCTGTTTTTT. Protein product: CASSVRDRGLWTGELFF.

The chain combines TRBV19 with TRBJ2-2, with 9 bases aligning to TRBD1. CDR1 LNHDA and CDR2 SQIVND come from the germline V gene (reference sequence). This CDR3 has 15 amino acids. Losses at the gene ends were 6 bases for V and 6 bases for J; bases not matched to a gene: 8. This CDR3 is CASREGQGKAGELFF. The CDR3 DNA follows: TGTGCCAGTAGGGAGGGACAGGGTAAGGCCGGGGAGCTGTTTTTT.

DNA for the CDR3: TGTGCCAGCAGCTTAGTAGGACTAGCGGGAGCGGATACGCAGTATTTT. It specifies CASSLVGLAGADTQYF. The chain links TRBV5-4 to TRBJ2-3; 13 nucleotides match TRBD2. This CDR3 region has 16 residues. The V gene's germline CDR1 is SGHNT and CDR2 YYREEE (reference sequence). V gave up 2 bases and J gave up 6 bases; unmatched junction bases: 6.

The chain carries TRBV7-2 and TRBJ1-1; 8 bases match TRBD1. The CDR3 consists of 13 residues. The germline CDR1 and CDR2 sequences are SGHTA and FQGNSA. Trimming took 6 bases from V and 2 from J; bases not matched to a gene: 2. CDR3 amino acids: CASRTGDNTEAFF. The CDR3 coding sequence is TGTGCCAGCAGGACAGGGGACAACACTGAAGCTTTCTTT.

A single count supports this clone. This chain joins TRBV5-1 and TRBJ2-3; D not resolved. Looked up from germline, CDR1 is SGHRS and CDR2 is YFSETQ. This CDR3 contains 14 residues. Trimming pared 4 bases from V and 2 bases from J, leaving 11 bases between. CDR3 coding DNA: TGCGCCAGCAGCAAGAGGCGAAACACAGATACGCAGTATTTT. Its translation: CASSKRRNTDTQYF.

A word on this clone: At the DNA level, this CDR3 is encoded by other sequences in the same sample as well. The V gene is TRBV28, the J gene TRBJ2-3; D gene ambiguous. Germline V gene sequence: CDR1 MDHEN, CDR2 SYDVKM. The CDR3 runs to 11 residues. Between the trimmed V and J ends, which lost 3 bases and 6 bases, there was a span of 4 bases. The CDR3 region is CASSFSDTQYF. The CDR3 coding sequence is TGTGCCAGCAGTTTCTCTGATACGCAGTATTTT.

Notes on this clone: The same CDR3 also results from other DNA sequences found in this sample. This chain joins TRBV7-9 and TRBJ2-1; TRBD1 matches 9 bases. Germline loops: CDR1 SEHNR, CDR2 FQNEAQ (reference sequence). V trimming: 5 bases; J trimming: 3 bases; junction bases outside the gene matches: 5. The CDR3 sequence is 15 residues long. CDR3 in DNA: TGTGCCAGCAGCCCGGGACAGGGCGACTACAATGAGCAGTTCTTC. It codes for CASSPGQGDYNEQFF.

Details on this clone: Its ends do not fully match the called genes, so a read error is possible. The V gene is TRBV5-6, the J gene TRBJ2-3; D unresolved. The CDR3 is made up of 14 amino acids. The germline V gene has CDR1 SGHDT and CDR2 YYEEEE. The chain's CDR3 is CASGFYGSTDTQYF. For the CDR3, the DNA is TGTGCCAGCGGCTTCTACGGGAGCACAGATACGCAGTATTTT.

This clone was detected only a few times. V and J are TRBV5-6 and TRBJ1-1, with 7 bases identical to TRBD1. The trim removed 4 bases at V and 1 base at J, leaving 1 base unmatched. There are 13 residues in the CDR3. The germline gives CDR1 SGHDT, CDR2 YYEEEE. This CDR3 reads CASSRQGNTEAFF. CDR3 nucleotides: TGTGCCAGCAGCAGACAGGGGAACACTGAAGCTTTCTTT. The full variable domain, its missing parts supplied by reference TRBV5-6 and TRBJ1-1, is DAGVTQSPTHLIKTRGQQVTLRCSPKSGHDTVSWYQQALGQGPQFIFQYYEEEERQRGNFPDRFSGHQFPNYSSELNVNALLLGDSALYLCASSRQGNTEAFFGQGTRLTVV.

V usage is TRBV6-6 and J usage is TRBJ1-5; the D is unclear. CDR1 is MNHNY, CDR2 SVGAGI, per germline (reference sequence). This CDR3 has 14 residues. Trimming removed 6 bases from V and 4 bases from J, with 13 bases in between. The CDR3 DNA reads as TGTGCCAGCAGCTATAACACAGAGAATCAGCCCCAGCATTTT. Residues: CASSYNTENQPQHF.

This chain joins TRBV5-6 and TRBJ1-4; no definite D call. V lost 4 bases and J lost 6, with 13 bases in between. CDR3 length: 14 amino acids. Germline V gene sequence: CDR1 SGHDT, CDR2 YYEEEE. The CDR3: CASSPRTGDEKLFF. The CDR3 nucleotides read TGTGCCAGCAGCCCCCGAACGGGTGATGAAAAACTGTTTTTT.

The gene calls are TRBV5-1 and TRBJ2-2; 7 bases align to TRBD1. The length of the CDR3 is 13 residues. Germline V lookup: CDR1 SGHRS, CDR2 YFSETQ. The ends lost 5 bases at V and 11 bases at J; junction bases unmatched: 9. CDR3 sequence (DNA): TGCGCCAGCAGAATCTCAGGGGGTCAAGAGCTGTTTTTT. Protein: CASRISGGQELFF.

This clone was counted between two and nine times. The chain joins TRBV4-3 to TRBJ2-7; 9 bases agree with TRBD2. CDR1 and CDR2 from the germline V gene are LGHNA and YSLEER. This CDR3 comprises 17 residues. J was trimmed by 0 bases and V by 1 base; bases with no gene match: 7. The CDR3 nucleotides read TGCGCCAGCAGCCAAGCCCTTAGCGGGAGCACCTCCTACGAGCAGTACTTC. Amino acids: CASSQALSGSTSYEQYF.

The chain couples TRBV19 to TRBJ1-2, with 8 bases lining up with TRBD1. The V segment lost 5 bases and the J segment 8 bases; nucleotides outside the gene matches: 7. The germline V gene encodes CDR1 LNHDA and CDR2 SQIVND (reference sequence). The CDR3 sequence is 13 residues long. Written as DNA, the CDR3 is TGTGCCAGTAGTGTTCGACAGGGGTTGGGCTACACCTTC. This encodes CASSVRQGLGYTF.

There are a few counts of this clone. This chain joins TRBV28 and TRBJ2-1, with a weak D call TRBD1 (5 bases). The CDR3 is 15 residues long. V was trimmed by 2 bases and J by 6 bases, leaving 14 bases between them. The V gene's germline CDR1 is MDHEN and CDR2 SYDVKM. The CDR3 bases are TGTGCCAGCAGTTTAGTCCCAGGGTCTGTCAATGAGCAGTTCTTC. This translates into CASSLVPGSVNEQFF.

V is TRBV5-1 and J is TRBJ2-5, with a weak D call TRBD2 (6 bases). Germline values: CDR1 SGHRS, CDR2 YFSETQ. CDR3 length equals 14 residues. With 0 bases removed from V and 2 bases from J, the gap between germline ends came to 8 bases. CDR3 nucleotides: TGCGCCAGCAGCTTGGTCGGAGGGCAAGAGACCCAGTACTTC. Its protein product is CASSLVGGQETQYF.